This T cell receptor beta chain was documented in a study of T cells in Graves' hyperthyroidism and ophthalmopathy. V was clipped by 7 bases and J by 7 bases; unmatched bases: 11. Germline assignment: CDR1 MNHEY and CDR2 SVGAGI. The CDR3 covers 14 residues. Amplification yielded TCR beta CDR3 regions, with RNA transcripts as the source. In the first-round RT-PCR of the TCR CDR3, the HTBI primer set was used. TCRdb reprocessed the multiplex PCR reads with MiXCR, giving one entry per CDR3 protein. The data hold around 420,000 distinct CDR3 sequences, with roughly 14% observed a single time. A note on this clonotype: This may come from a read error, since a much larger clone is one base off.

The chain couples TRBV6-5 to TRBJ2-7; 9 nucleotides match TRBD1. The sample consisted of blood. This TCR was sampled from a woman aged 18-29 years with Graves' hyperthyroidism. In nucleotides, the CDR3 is TGTGCCAGCACTTCGACGGGACAGGGTCGGGAGCAGTACTTC. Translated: CASTSTGQGREQYF.